Each of the 30 T cell receptor beta chains below was sequenced from the same sample in a study of blood T cells in healthy people across ages. Primed by a sample-barcoded 5' primer and a J-beta primer mix, a second PCR proceeded for 7 to 11 cycles. Via MiXCR, TCRdb re-called the 5' RACE reads, giving one row per CDR3 protein. The repertoire consists of about 1,800,000 distinct CDR3 sequences, with under 30% occurring once and the leading ten covering around 7.7%. Sequenced material: blood. These receptors were collected from a woman aged 25 to 39 in good health.

This clonotype was counted a few times. The genes are TRBV7-2 and TRBJ2-7; the D is unclear. The germline V and J ends were trimmed by 5 bases and 6 bases, with 17 bases remaining between them. The germline CDR1 and CDR2 sequences are SGHTA and FQGNSA. This CDR3 comprises 14 residues. The CDR3, as DNA: TGTGCCAGCAGCCTCCGCGACGGCCCCAGCGAGCAGTACTTC. Translating gives CASSLRDGPSEQYF.

The CDR3 spells CASSPRDRFRQETQYF. CDR3 nucleotides: TGTGCCAGCAGTCCCCGGGACAGGTTTCGGCAAGAGACCCAGTACTTC. This chain uses TRBV12-3 or TRBV12-4 with TRBJ2-5; TRBD1 matches at 8 bases. V dropped 5 bases and J dropped 2; count of bases not matched to a gene: 10. This CDR3 contains 16 residues.

The chain links TRBV12-3 or TRBV12-4 to TRBJ1-3; 8 nucleotides agree with TRBD1. After removal of 5 bases from V and 8 bases from J, the junction contained 8 bases not matched to a gene. The CDR3 totals 14 residues. CDR3 DNA sequence: TGTGCCAGCAGTCGACAGGGGTTCTTAGACACCATATATTTT. Translated, it gives CASSRQGFLDTIYF.

This chain links TRBV7-2 with TRBJ2-1; D may be TRBD2 (5 bases). The CDR3 extends over 15 amino acids. The V gene's germline CDR1 is SGHTA and CDR2 FQGNSA. With 4 bases removed from V and 4 bases from J, the gap between germline ends came to 14 bases. CDR3 sequence: CASSSPEGTYNEQFF. The CDR3 DNA reads as TGTGCCAGCAGCTCCCCCGAGGGAACTTACAATGAGCAGTTCTTC.

This clonotype was recorded a few times. The J gene is TRBJ1-5, the V gene TRBV12-3 or TRBV12-4; D unresolved. The CDR3 has 13 amino acids. V was trimmed by 3 bases and J by 7 bases, leaving 10 bases between them. The CDR3 sequence: CASSLDWEQPQHF. The CDR3 coding sequence is TGTGCCAGCAGTTTGGATTGGGAGCAGCCCCAGCATTTT.

The chain links TRBV7-9 to TRBJ2-2; D perhaps matches TRBD1 (5 bases). The CDR3 has 15 amino acids. CDR1 and CDR2 from the germline V gene are SEHNR and FQNEAQ (reference sequence). Trimming removed 6 bases from V and 1 base from J, with 12 bases in between. CDR3 coding DNA: TGTGCCAGCAGGCTATTCGGACAGAACACCGGGGAGCTGTTTTTT. It codes for CASRLFGQNTGELFF.

The chain combines TRBV5-1 with TRBJ2-1; D may be TRBD1 or TRBD2 (6 bases each). Per germline, CDR1 SGHRS and CDR2 YFSETQ. Trimming cost V 6 bases and J 13 bases, with 20 bases left between them. This CDR3 region has 13 residues. DNA of the CDR3: TGCGCCAGCAAACGTCCAGGGGAGGTTTCCCAGTTCTTC. Amino acids: CASKRPGEVSQFF.

There are a few counts of this clonotype. In DNA, the CDR3 is TGTGCCAGTGCACAGGGCCCGAGCTCCTACGAGCAGTACTTC. It is translated as CASAQGPSSYEQYF. The V call is TRBV7-2, the J call TRBJ2-7; D may be TRBD1 (6 bases). This CDR3 region has 14 residues. Germline values: CDR1 SGHTA, CDR2 FQGNSA. V lost 9 bases, J lost 0 bases, and 15 bases lay in between.

In its sample, this clonotype was seen many times. This rearrangement joins TRBV20-1 to TRBJ1-2, with D possibly being TRBD1 (6 bases). CDR3 length equals 12 residues. CDR1 is DFQATT, CDR2 SNEGSKA, per germline (reference sequence). V was cut by 3 bases and J by 4 bases, with 9 bases left in between. CDR3 in amino acids: CSASGQFYGYTF. CDR3 DNA: TGCAGTGCTAGCGGACAGTTCTATGGCTACACCTTC.

This clonotype came up many times. The rearrangement uses TRBV29-1 and TRBJ2-7; D not resolved. Per germline, CDR1 SQVTM and CDR2 ANQGSEA. Trimming stripped 4 bases from V and 7 bases from J, with 20 bases between. The CDR3 covers 14 residues. The CDR3 nucleotides read TGCAGCGTTGGCGCCGCTCCGGCCCCCCAAGAGCAGTACTTC. Protein product: CSVGAAPAPQEQYF.

V usage is TRBV24-1 and J usage is TRBJ2-7; D perhaps matches TRBD2 (6 bases). V shed 4 bases and J shed 5 bases, with 8 bases lying between them. Germline lookup yields CDR1 KGHDR and CDR2 SFDVKD. The CDR3 sequence is 12 residues long. The CDR3 DNA follows: TGTGCCACCAGTGACTGGAGGGACGAGCAGTACTTC. It translates to CATSDWRDEQYF.

This clonotype showed up just a few times. The genes are TRBV4-2 and TRBJ2-1, with D perhaps matching TRBD1 or TRBD2 (5 bases each). V was cut by 0 bases and J by 12 bases, with 21 bases left in between. The germline CDR1 and CDR2 sequences are LGHNA and YNFKEQ. CDR3 size: 16 residues. Here the CDR3 DNA reads TGTGCCAGCAGCCAAGACCACAGGACTCAACGCGATGGGCAGTTCTTC. Translation: CASSQDHRTQRDGQFF.

Concerning this clonotype itself: The junction departs from germline at one end; a sequencing error may be responsible. The rearrangement links TRBV5-6 to TRBJ1-2, with TRBD1 identical over 8 bases. The CDR3 has 14 residues. The germline gives CDR1 SGHDT, CDR2 YYEEEE. CDR3 region: CASSYGQGNYGCTF. In DNA form, the CDR3 reads TGTGCCAGCAGCTACGGACAGGGCAACTATGGCTGCACCTTC.

V is TRBV4-1 and J is TRBJ1-1, with D perhaps matching TRBD1 (6 bases). With 5 bases removed from V and 8 bases from J, the gap between germline ends came to 15 bases. The length of the CDR3 is 13 residues. Germline lookup yields CDR1 MGHRA and CDR2 YSYEKL. CDR3 amino acids: CASSSTGSSEAFF. The CDR3 bases are TGCGCCAGCAGCTCAACAGGGTCATCAGAAGCTTTCTTT.

The V call is TRBV9, the J call TRBJ2-3; tentative D call: TRBD2 (6 bases). The CDR3 runs to 15 residues. The germline V gene has CDR1 SGDLS and CDR2 YYNGEE. The V gene lost 2 bases and the J gene lost 5 bases, with 15 bases spanning the gap. CDR3 DNA sequence: TGTGCCAGCAGCGTGGAGGGGCTAGCGAAAGATACGCAGTATTTT. This codes for CASSVEGLAKDTQYF.

This clonotype was seen more than once but under ten times. The CDR3 DNA reads TGTGCCAGCGTGGCAAGGGGCCGAGAGACCCAGTACTTC. Translated, it gives CASVARGRETQYF. This chain joins TRBV28 and TRBJ2-5; possible D gene TRBD1, 5 bases. The V end lost 8 bases, the J end lost 4 bases, and 14 bases lay between the germline ends. Germline CDR1 reads MDHEN; CDR2 reads SYDVKM. CDR3 length: 13 residues.

A few counts support this clonotype. The rearrangement joins TRBV12-3 or TRBV12-4 to TRBJ2-5; D possibly matches TRBD1 or TRBD2 (7 bases each). There are 17 residues in the CDR3. Trimming shortened V by 8 bases and J by 5 bases, and 27 bases separated the two germline ends. CDR3 in DNA: TGTGCCAGCCTCCCAGGGGGGGTAGGACTTGCGGAGGAGACCCAGTACTTC. This encodes CASLPGGVGLAEETQYF.

A few counts support this clonotype. The gene calls are TRBV28 and TRBJ2-3; 10 positions agree with TRBD1. Germline V gene lookup returns CDR1 MDHEN and CDR2 SYDVKM. The CDR3 is made up of 14 amino acids. Germline trimming cut 2 bases from V and 7 bases from J; bases unmatched to any gene: 3. The CDR3 DNA reads TGTGCCAGCAGTTTAGGGACAGGGGTTCATACGCAGTATTTT. Protein: CASSLGTGVHTQYF.

This clonotype came up once. A single base separates this from a much larger clone, so it may be a read error. The chain combines TRBV12-3 or TRBV12-4 with TRBJ1-2; perhaps TRBD1 as D (5 bases). This CDR3 has 12 amino acids. The CDR3 reads CGSSQDSLGYTF. The CDR3 DNA reads as TGTGGCAGCAGCCAAGACAGCCTTGGCTACACCTTC.

This clonotype was seen many times. One end of the junction does not line up with germline, which may come from a read error. The chain couples TRBV5-1 to TRBJ2-5; D gene uncertain. CDR3 length: 13 residues. From germline, CDR1 is SGHRS and CDR2 YFSETQ. The CDR3 DNA reads as TGTGCCAGCAGCTTGGAGAGACAAGAGACCCAGTACTTC. Its translation is CASSLERQETQYF.

This clonotype was recorded many times. A much larger clone differs by one base, so this may be a read error. V and J are TRBV12-3 or TRBV12-4 and TRBJ2-6; D unclear. V was pared by 2 bases and J by 0 bases, with 5 bases between. CDR3 size: 15 residues. In DNA form, the CDR3 reads TGTGCCAGCAGTTTAAAGGGCTCTGGGGCCAACGTCCTGACTTTC. This sequence encodes CASSLKGSGANVLTF.

The V call is TRBV18, the J call TRBJ1-1; the match to TRBD1 covers 9 bases. Germline CDR1 reads KGHSH; CDR2 reads LQKENI. The CDR3 spans 13 residues. J was trimmed by 8 bases and V by 3 bases; bases with no gene match: 4. CDR3 amino acids: CASSPGTGKEAFF. The CDR3 region has the DNA TGTGCCAGCTCACCCGGGACAGGGAAGGAAGCTTTCTTT.

The chain employs TRBV9 and TRBJ1-3; D unresolved. V lost 4 bases to trimming and J lost 0 bases, with 11 bases between them. This CDR3 contains 15 residues. The germline CDR1 and CDR2 sequences are SGDLS and YYNGEE. The CDR3 sequence is CASSPDGSSGNTIYF. CDR3 DNA: TGTGCCAGCAGCCCTGACGGAAGCTCTGGAAACACCATATATTTT.

This clonotype has just a few counts. This chain connects TRBV12-3 or TRBV12-4 to TRBJ2-1; 9 bases agree with TRBD2. J gave up 0 bases and V 6 bases, and 12 bases lay outside the gene matches. This CDR3 region has 18 residues. CDR3 sequence (DNA): TGTGCCAGCAGCCCAGCGGGGGGAACCAAAATCTCCTACAATGAGCAGTTCTTC. This gives the protein CASSPAGGTKISYNEQFF.

V usage is TRBV5-1 and J usage is TRBJ1-1; D is uncertain. The germline V gene encodes CDR1 SGHRS and CDR2 YFSETQ. Between the trimmed V and J ends, which lost 0 bases and 4 bases, there was a span of 10 bases. The CDR3 covers 14 residues. CDR3 in amino acids: CASSLDLGGTEAFF. The DNA for the CDR3 is TGCGCCAGCAGCTTGGATCTCGGTGGCACTGAAGCTTTCTTT.

The chain carries TRBV20-1 and TRBJ1-2; tentatively, D is TRBD1 (5 bases). CDR1 is DFQATT and CDR2 is SNEGSKA in the germline V gene (reference sequence). CDR3 size: 16 residues. With 5 bases removed from V and 3 bases from J, the gap between germline ends came to 22 bases. The CDR3: CSALHLTQTVYYGYTF. The CDR3 DNA reads as TGCAGTGCTCTCCATTTAACCCAGACAGTCTACTATGGCTACACCTTC.

V is TRBV7-2 and J is TRBJ1-2; no definite D call. V was shortened by 2 bases and J by 1 base, with 8 bases between the two germline ends. The V gene's germline CDR1 is SGHTA and CDR2 FQGNSA. CDR3 length: 14 amino acids. DNA for the CDR3: TGTGCCAGCAGCTTACCAGGCCTTAACTATGGCTACACCTTC. It specifies CASSLPGLNYGYTF.

The table lists this clonotype with many counts. The chain is built from TRBV20-1 and TRBJ2-1, with a possible D match to TRBD1 (5 bases). Germline V gene data show CDR1 as DFQATT and CDR2 as SNEGSKA (reference sequence). V was pared by 3 bases and J by 4 bases, with 16 bases between. This CDR3 has 15 residues. In nucleotides, the CDR3 is TGCAGTGCTAGGTTCCAGGGATTCGCTTACAATGAGCAGTTCTTC. The encoded protein is CSARFQGFAYNEQFF.

The chain couples TRBV6-6 to TRBJ1-5; no definite D call. The CDR3 contains 16 residues. Germline V gene sequence: CDR1 MNHNY, CDR2 SVGAGI (reference sequence). The V gene lost 2 bases and the J gene lost 2 bases, with 13 bases spanning the gap. Here the CDR3 DNA reads TGTGCCAGCAGTTACGGTGAAGGGCGGGGCAATCAGCCCCAGCATTTT. Translation: CASSYGEGRGNQPQHF.

The sample holds many counts of this clonotype. The chain recombines TRBV29-1 with TRBJ2-1; TRBD1 matches 12 bases. The CDR3 loop spans 17 amino acids. The germline V gene has CDR1 SQVTM and CDR2 ANQGSEA. The V gene end was trimmed by 5 bases and the J gene end by 7 bases; junction bases not matched to a gene: 15. CDR3 sequence (DNA): TGCAGCGTTACCCCTCCCAGTGGGGGACAGGGGGCTAATGAGCAGTTCTTC. It codes for CSVTPPSGGQGANEQFF.